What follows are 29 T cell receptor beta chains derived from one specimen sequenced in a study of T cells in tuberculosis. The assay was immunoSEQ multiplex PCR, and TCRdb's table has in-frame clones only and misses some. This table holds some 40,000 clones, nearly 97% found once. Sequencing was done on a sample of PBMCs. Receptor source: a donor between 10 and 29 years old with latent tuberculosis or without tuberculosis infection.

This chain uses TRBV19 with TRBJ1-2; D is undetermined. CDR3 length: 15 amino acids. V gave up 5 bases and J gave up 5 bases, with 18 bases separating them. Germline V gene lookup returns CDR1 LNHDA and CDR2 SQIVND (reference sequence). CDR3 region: CASSPPSQTLYGYTF. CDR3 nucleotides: TGTGCCAGTAGTCCCCCTTCCCAAACTCTATATGGCTACACCTTC.

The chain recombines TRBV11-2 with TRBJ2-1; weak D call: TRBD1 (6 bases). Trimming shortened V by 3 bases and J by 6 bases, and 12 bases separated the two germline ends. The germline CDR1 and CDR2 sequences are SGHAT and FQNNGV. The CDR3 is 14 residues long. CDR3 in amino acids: CASSFWGQANEQFF. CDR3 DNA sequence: TGTGCCAGCAGCTTTTGGGGGCAGGCCAATGAGCAGTTCTTC.

The CDR3 DNA follows: TGTGCCAGCAGTTTATGGGGAGGGTCGAGTACTGAAGCTTTCTTT. Translated: CASSLWGGSSTEAFF. This sequence joins TRBV27 and TRBJ1-1; no firm D call. V lost 1 base and J lost 5, with 14 bases in between. This CDR3 has 15 amino acids. Looked up from germline, CDR1 is MNHEY and CDR2 is SMNVEV (reference sequence).

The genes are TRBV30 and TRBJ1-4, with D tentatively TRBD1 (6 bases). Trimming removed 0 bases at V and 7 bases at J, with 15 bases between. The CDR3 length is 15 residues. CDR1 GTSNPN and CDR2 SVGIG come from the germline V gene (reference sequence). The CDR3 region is CAWSVGAGGGEKLFF. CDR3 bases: TGTGCCTGGAGTGTAGGCGCTGGGGGCGGTGAAAAACTGTTTTTT.

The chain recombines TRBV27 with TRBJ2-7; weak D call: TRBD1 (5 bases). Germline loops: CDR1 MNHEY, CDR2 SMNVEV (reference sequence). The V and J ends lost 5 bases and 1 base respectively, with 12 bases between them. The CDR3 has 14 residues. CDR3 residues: CASSGQGSSYEQYF. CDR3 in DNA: TGTGCCAGCAGTGGTCAGGGTTCATCCTACGAGCAGTACTTC.

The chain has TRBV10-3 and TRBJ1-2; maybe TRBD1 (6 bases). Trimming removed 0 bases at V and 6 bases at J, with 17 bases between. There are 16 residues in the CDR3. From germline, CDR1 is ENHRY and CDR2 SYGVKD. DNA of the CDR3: TGTGCCATCAGTGAGTCGGATTCAGGGGCAGCGGATGGCTACACCTTC. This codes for CAISESDSGAADGYTF.

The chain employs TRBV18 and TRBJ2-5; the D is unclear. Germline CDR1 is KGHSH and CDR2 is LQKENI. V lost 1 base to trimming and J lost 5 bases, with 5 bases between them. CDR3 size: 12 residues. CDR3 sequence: CASSPLSETQYF. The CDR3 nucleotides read TGTGCCAGCTCACCACTATCGGAGACCCAGTACTTC.

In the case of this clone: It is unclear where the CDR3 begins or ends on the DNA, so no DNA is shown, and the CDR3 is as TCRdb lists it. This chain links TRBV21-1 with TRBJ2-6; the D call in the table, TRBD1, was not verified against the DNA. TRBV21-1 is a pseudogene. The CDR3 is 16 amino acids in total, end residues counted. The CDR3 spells CARYRTFASGANVLTF.

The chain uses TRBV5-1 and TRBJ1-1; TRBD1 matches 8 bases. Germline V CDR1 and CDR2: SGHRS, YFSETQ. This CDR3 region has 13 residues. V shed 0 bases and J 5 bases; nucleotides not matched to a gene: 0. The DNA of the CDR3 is TGCGCCAGCAGCTTGGACAGGGGGACTGAAGCTTTCTTT. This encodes CASSLDRGTEAFF.

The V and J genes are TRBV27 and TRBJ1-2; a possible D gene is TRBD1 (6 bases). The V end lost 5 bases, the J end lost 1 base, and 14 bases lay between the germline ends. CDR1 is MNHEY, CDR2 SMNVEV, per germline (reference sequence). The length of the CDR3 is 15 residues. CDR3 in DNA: TGTGCCAGCAGTCCGCGGACAGACGGTAACTATGGCTACACCTTC. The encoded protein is CASSPRTDGNYGYTF.

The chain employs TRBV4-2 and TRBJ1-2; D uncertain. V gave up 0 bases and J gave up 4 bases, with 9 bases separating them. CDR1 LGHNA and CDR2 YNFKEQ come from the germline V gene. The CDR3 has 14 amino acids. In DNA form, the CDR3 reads TGTGCCAGCAGCCAAGAGAGGGAACTCTATGGCTACACCTTC. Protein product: CASSQERELYGYTF.

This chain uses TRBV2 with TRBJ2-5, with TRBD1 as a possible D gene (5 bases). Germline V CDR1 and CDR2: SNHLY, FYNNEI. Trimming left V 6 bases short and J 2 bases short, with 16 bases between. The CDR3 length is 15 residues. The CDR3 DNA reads TGTGCCAGCAGGAGATTGACGACAGCTCAAGAGACCCAGTACTTC. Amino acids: CASRRLTTAQETQYF. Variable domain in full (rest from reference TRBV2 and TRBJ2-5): EPEVTQTPSHQVTQMGQEVILRCVPISNHLYFYWYRQILGQKVEFLVSFYNNEISEKSEIFDDQFSVERPDGSNFTLKIRSTKLEDSAMYFCASRRLTTAQETQYFGPGTRLLVL.

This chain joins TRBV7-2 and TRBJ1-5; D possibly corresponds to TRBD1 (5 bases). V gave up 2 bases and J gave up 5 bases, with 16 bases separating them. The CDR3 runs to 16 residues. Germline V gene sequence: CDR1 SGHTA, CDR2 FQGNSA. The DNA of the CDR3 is TGTGCCAGCAGCTTATTAGGGGATAATCCTGATCAGCCCCAGCATTTT. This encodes CASSLLGDNPDQPQHF.

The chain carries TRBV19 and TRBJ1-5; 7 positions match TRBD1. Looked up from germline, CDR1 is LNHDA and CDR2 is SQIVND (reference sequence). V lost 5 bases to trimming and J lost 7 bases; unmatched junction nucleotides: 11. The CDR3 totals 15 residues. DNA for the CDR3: TGTGCCAGTAGTCCGCGGGACAGCCGGGGGCAGCCCCAGCATTTT. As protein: CASSPRDSRGQPQHF.

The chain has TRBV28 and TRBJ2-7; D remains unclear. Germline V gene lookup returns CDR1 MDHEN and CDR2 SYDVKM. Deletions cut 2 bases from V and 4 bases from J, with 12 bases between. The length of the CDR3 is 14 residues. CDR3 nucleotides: TGTGCCAGCAGTTTAAGACAAATCATTTACGAGCAGTACTTC. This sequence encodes CASSLRQIIYEQYF. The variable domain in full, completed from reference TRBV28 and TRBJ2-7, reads DVKVTQSSRYLVKRTGEKVFLECVQDMDHENMFWYRQDPGLGLRLIYFSYDVKMKEKGDIPEGYSVSREKKERFSLILESASTNQTSMYLCASSLRQIIYEQYFGPGTRLTVT.

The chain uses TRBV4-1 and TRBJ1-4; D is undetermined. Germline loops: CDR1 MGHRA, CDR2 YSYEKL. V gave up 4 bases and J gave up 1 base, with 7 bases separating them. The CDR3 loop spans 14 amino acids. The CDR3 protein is CASSLVLTNEKLFF. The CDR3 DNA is TGCGCCAGCAGCCTCGTGTTAACTAATGAAAAACTGTTTTTT.

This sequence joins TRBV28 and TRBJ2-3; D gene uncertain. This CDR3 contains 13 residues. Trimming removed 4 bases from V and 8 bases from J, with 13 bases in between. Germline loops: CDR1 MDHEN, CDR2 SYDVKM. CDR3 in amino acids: CASSSPVLGTQYF. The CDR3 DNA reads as TGTGCCAGCAGTTCCCCGGTCCTCGGTACGCAGTATTTT.

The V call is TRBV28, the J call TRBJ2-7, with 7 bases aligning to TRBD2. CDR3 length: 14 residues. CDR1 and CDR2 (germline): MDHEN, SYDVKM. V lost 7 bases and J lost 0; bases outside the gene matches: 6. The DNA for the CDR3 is TGTGCCAGCACCGGGGGAGGGAACTCCTACGAGCAGTACTTC. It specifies CASTGGGNSYEQYF.

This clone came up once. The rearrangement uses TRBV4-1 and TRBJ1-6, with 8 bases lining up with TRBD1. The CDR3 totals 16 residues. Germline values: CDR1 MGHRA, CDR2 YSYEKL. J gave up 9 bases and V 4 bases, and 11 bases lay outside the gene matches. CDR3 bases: TGCGCCAGCAGCCTCTGGACAGGGAGAATCATTTCACCCCTCCACTTT. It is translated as CASSLWTGRIISPLHF.

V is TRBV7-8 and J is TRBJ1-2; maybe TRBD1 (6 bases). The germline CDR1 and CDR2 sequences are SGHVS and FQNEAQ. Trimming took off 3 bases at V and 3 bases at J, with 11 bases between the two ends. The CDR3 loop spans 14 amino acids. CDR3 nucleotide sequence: TGTGCCAGCAGCTTCGGACAGACCTACTATGGCTACACCTTC. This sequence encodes CASSFGQTYYGYTF.

CDR3 sequence reads: CASSLGGGSTGELFF. CDR3 DNA sequence: TGTGCCAGCAGCTTGGGTGGAGGGAGCACCGGGGAGCTGTTTTTT. The chain recombines TRBV5-4 with TRBJ2-2; tentatively, D is TRBD2 (6 bases). Germline V gene lookup returns CDR1 SGHNT and CDR2 YYREEE (reference sequence). V lost 0 bases to trimming and J lost 4 bases, with 10 bases between them. The CDR3 sequence is 15 residues long.

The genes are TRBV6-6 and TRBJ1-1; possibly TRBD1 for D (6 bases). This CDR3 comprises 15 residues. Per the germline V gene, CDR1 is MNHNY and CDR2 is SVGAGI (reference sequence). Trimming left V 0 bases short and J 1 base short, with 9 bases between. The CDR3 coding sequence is TGTGCCAGCAGTTACTCGGGGGGGCGGAACACTGAAGCTTTCTTT. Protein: CASSYSGGRNTEAFF.

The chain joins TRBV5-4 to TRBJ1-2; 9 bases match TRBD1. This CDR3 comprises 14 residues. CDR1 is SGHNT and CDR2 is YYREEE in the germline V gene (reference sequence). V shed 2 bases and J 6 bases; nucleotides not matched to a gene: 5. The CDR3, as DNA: TGTGCCAGCAGCTTACCTACAGGGGGCAATGGCTACACCTTC. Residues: CASSLPTGGNGYTF.

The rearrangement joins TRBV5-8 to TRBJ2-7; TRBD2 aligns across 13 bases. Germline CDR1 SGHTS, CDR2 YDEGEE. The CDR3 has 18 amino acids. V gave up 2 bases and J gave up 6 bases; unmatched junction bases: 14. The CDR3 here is CASSFLGTSGGAFAEQYF. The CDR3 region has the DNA TGTGCCAGCAGCTTCCTCGGAACTAGCGGGGGGGCCTTCGCCGAGCAGTACTTC.

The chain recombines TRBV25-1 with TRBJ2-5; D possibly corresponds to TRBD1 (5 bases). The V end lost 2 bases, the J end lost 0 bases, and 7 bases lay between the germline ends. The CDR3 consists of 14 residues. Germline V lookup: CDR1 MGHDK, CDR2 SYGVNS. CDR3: CASSEDSYQETQYF. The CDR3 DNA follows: TGTGCCAGCAGTGAAGACAGTTACCAAGAGACCCAGTACTTC.

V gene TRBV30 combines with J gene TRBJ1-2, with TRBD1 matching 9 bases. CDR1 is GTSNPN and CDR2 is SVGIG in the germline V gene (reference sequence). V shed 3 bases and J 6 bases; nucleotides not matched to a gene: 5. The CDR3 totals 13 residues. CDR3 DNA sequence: TGTGCCTGGAGCCCAACAGGGGGCAATGGCTACACCTTC. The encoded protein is CAWSPTGGNGYTF.

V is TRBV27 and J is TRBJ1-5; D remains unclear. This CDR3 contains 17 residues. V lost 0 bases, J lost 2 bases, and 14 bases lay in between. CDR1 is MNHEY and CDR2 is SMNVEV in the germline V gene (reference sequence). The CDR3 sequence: CASSLSTVPGRNQPQHF. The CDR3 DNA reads TGTGCCAGCAGTTTATCCACAGTGCCCGGTCGCAATCAGCCCCAGCATTTT.

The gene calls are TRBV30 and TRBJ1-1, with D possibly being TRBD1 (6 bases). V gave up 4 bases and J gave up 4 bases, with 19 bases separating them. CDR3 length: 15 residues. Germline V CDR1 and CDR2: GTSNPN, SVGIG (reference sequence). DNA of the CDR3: TGTGCCTGGATCGGGACACCTCGCAGGACCACTGAAGCTTTCTTT. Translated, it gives CAWIGTPRRTTEAFF.

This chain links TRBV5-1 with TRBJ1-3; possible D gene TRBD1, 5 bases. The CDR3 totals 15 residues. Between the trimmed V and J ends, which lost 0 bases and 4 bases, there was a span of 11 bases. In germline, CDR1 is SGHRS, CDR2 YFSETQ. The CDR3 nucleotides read TGCGCCAGCAGCTTGGCCAGCAGGGTCGGAAACACCATATATTTT. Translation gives CASSLASRVGNTIYF.